This T cell receptor beta chain was observed in a study of graft-versus-host responses after intestinal transplantation (dated by TCRdb to the early 2020s). For the study in its entirety: Multivisceral, liver-intestinal, or isolated intestinal transplants were received by the recipients. Every recipient was given anti-thymocyte globulin induction, then maintenance tacrolimus and steroids for 3 to 4 years. Rather than being sequenced by the commercial service, samples from a few later patients were sequenced in-house on an Illumina MiSeq and processed with MiXCR. To identify alloreactive clones, pre-transplant mixed lymphocyte reaction products were sequenced and compared with unstimulated pre-transplant donor and recipient T cells. Bulk TCR-beta CDR3 sequencing was used to track graft-versus-host and host-versus-graft alloreactive T cell clones in the graft, circulation and bone marrow after intestinal transplantation. Of the roughly 24 intestinal transplant recipients enrolled in the cohort, one of whom was a retransplant, a few patients without pretransplant specimens were excluded. A peak of at least 4% donor T cells among recipient peripheral blood mononuclear cells was the definition used for donor T cell macrochimerism. Findings and caveats that apply to the study as a whole: The conclusions were limited by the relatively low number and heterogeneity of the intestinal transplant patients. Peak levels of circulating GvH clones were associated with declines in HvG clones early after transplant. In the allografts of patients with donor T cell macrochimerism, GvH to HvG T cell clonal ratios were high. GvH clones were detected in recipient bone marrow, and some of these GvH clones were observed earlier in ileal mucosa or blood, consistent with an intestinal mucosal origin.

To prepare the library, the immunoSEQ multiplex PCR assay was applied. For most patients, genomic DNA was isolated with the Qiagen DNeasy Blood and Tissue Kit and sent frozen to Adaptive Biotechnologies for TCR sequencing. High-throughput TCR-beta CDR3 sequencing of genomic DNA from most patients was performed by Adaptive Biotechnologies. The published analysis was carried out like this. TCR sequencing data were retrieved from Adaptive's ImmunoSEQ software for 15 to 20 patients, whereas a few other patients were processed with MiXCR and VDJtools. To correct CD4 versus CD8 sorting errors, sequences present in both subsets at a frequency ratio below 5:1 were removed. CDR3 nucleotide sequences shared between donor and recipient were removed because the origin of such sequences could not be assigned. Alloreactive clones required at least 2-fold expansion over unstimulated cells and minimum CFSE-low frequency of 0.002% (template counts) or 0.001% (read counts). Clones detected in sequenced pre-transplant spleen, lymph node, or MLR CFSE-low populations of the donor or recipient were defined as mappable. Cumulative frequency of alloreactive clones was calculated as a percentage of all sequences weighted by copy number. TCRdb's version of the immuneACCESS table is confined to in-frame rearrangements and falls short of the full clone set. An unresolved V gene accounts for under half of the shortfall where checked; the remainder is of unknown origin. For V, J and clone size, that table is used; D and trimming come from the DNA. The table for this sample lists over 90,000 clones; 91% of them were counted only once. Of the sample, approximately 0.18% is held by the ten largest clones.

The label giving this sample's time point can be read as: cells obtained before transplantation from donor or recipient. CD3+CD4+ and CD3+CD8+ populations were FACS-sorted from unstimulated pre-transplant donor and recipient cells taken from spleen or lymph nodes. On this clone itself: The clone's antigen remains unknown. Per-base qualities were not stored, and no clone one base away is much larger.

The CDR3 goes from the cysteine to the phenylalanine over 15 residues. Solely the CDR3 DNA is kept, with 45 bases framed from the first base. As encoded in the germline V gene, CDR1 is SGHVS while CDR2 is FNYEAQ. The germline V end is reduced by 5 bases and the J end by 7 bases; junction bases left unmatched: 11. The chain is encoded by TRBV7-6 joined to TRBJ2-5; TRBD2 matches 9 bases in the middle. Sequencing used unstimulated CD4+ T cells sorted from spleen or lymph node cells, obtained before transplant. The TCR originated in a human donor who was the organ donor for an intestinal transplant. For the CDR3, the sequence is CASSPAAGGSGTQYF. The DNA reads TGTGCCAGCAGCCCGGCGGCGGGGGGGTCCGGGACCCAGTACTTC.